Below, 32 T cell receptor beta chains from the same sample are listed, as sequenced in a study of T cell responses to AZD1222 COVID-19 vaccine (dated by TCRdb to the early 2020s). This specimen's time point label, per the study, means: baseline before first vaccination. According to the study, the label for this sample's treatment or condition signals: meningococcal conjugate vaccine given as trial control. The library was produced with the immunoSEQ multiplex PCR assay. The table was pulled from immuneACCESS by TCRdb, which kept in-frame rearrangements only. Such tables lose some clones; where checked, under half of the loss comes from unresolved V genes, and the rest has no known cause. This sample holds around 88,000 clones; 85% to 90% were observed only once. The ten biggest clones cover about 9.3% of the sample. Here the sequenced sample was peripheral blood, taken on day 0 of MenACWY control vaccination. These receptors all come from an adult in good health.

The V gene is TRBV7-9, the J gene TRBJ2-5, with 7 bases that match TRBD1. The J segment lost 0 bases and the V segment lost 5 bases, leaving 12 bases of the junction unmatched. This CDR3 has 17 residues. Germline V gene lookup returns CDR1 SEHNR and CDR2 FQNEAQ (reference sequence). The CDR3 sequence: CASSPNRQGPYQETQYF. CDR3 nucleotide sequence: TGTGCCAGCAGCCCAAATCGACAGGGACCCTACCAAGAGACCCAGTACTTC.

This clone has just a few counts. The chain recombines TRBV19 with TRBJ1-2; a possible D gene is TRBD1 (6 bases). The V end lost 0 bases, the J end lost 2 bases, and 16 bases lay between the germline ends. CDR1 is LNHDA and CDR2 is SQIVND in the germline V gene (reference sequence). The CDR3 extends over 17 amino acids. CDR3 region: CASSIDLQTGRNYGYTF. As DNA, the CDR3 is TGTGCCAGTAGTATAGATCTCCAGACAGGCCGGAACTATGGCTACACCTTC.

CDR3 DNA sequence: TGTGCCAGCAGGGGACCGACAGTTAACACTGAAGCTTTCTTT. Its protein product is CASRGPTVNTEAFF. The rearrangement uses TRBV6-5 and TRBJ1-1; perhaps TRBD1 as D (5 bases). The CDR3 has 14 amino acids. The V end was cut by 6 bases, the J end by 2 bases, with 13 bases between. Germline V gene sequence: CDR1 MNHEY, CDR2 SVGAGI.

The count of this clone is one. CDR3 coding DNA: TGTGCCAGCAGCCGCCGGGACAGGGGGTTCACCGGGGAGCTGTTTTTT. Its protein is CASSRRDRGFTGELFF. The chain combines TRBV3-1 (or the pseudogene TRBV3-2) with TRBJ2-2; 11 nucleotides match TRBD1. Losses at the gene ends were 4 bases for V and 4 bases for J; bases not matched to a gene: 5. This CDR3 contains 16 residues. The V gene's germline CDR1 is LGHDT and CDR2 YNNKEL (reference sequence).

The chain's CDR3 is CASSFGTTTEAFF. CDR3 sequence (DNA): TGTGCCAGCAGCTTCGGGACAACAACTGAAGCTTTCTTT. This rearrangement joins TRBV7-9 to TRBJ1-1, with D possibly matching TRBD1 (6 bases). V lost 3 bases and J lost 5, with 10 bases in between. The CDR3 is made up of 13 amino acids. Germline loops: CDR1 SEHNR, CDR2 FQNEAQ (reference sequence).

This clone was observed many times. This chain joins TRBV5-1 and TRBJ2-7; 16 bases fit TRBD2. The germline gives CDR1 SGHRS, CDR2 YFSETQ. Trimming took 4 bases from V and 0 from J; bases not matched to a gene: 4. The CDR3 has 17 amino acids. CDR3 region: CASSAGLAGGLSYEQYF. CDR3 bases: TGCGCCAGCAGCGCGGGACTAGCGGGGGGGCTCTCCTACGAGCAGTACTTC.

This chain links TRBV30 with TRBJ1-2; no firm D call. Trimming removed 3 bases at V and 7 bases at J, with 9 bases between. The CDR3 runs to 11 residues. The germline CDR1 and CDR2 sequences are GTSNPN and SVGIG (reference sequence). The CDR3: CAWSSLVGYTF. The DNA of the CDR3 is TGTGCCTGGAGCTCCTTGGTTGGCTACACCTTC.

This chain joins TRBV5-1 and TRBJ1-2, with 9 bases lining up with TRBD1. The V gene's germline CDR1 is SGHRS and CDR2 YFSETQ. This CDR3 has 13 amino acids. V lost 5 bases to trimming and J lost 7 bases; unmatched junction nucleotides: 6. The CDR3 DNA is TGCGCCAGCAGATCGACAGGGGGAGGTGGCTACACCTTC. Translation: CASRSTGGGGYTF.

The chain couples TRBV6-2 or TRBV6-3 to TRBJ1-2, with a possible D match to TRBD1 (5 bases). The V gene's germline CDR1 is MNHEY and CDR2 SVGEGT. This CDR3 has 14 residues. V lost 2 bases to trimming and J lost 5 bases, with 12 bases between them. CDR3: CASSYGSGTYGYTF. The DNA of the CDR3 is TGTGCCAGCAGTTACGGATCAGGGACGTATGGCTACACCTTC.

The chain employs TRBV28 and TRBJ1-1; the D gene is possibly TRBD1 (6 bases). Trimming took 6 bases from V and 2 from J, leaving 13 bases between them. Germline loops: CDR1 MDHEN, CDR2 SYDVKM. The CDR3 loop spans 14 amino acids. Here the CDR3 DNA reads TGTGCCAGCAGATGGGACACCAGAAACACTGAAGCTTTCTTT. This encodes CASRWDTRNTEAFF.

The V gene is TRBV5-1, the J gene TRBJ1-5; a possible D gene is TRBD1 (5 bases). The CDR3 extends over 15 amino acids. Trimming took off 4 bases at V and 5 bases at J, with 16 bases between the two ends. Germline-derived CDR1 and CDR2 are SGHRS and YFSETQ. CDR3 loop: CASSLDGAPHQPQHF. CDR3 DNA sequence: TGCGCCAGCAGCCTGGATGGGGCTCCTCATCAGCCCCAGCATTTT.

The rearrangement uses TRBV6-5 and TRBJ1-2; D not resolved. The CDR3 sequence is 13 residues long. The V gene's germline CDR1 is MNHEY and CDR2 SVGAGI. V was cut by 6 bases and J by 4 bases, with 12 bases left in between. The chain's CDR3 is CASSYGLIYGYTF. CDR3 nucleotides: TGTGCCAGCAGCTACGGACTGATCTATGGCTACACCTTC.

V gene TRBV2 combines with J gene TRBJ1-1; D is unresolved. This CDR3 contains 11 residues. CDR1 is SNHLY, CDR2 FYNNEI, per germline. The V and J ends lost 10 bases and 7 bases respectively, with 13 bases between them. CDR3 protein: CATSAAVEAFF. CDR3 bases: TGTGCCACCTCGGCGGCGGTTGAAGCTTTCTTT.

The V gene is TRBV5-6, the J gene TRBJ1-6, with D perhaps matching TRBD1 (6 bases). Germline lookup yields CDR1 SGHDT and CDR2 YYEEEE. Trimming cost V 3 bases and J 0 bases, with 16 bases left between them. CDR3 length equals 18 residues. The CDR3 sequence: CASSYGGGRPSYNSPLHF. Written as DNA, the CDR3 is TGTGCCAGCAGCTATGGGGGCGGGAGACCCTCCTATAATTCACCCCTCCACTTT.

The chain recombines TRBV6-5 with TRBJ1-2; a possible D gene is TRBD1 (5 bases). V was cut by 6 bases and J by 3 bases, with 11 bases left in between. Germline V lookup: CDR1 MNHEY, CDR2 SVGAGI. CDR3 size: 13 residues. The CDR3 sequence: CASSSDSDYGYTF. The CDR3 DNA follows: TGTGCCAGCAGCTCCGACAGCGACTATGGCTACACCTTC.

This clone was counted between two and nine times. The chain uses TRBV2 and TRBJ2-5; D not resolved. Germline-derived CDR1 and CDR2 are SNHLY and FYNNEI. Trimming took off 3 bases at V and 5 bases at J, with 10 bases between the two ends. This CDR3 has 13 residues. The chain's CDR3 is CASSDGLGETQYF. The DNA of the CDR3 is TGTGCCAGCAGTGATGGCCTTGGGGAGACCCAGTACTTC.

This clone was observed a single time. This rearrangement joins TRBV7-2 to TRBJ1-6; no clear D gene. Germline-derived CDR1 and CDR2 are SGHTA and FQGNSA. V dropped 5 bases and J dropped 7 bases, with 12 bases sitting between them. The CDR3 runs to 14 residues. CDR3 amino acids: CASSTGIDNSPLHF. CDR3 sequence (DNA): TGTGCCAGCAGCACCGGGATAGACAATTCACCCCTCCACTTT.

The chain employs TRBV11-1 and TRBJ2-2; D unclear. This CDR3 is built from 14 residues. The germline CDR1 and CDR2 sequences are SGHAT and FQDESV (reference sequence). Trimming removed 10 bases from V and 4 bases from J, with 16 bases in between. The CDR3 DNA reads TGTGCCACCCAAGTAATCAGGACCACCGGGGAGCTGTTTTTT. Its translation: CATQVIRTTGELFF.

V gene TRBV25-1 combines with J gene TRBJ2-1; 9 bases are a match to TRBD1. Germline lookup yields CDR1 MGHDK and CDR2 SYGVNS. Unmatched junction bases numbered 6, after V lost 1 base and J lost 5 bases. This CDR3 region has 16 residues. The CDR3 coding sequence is TGTGCCAGCAGTGAATCCGGGACAGGGAAGAACAATGAGCAGTTCTTC. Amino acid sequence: CASSESGTGKNNEQFF.

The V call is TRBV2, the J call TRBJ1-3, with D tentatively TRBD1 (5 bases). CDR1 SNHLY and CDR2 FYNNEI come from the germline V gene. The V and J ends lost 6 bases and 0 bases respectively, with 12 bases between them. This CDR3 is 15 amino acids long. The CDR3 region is CASRRGVNSGNTIYF. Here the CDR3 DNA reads TGTGCCAGCAGGAGGGGAGTCAACTCTGGAAACACCATATATTTT.

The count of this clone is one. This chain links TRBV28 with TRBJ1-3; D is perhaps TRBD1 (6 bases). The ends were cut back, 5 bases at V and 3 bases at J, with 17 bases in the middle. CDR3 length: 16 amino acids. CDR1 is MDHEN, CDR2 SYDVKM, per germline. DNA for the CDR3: TGTGCCAGCAGTCCTGTTGGGGGCTTGCGTGGAAACACCATATATTTT. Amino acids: CASSPVGGLRGNTIYF. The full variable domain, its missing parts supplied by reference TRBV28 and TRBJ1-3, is DVKVTQSSRYLVKRTGEKVFLECVQDMDHENMFWYRQDPGLGLRLIYFSYDVKMKEKGDIPEGYSVSREKKERFSLILESASTNQTSMYLCASSPVGGLRGNTIYFGEGSWLTVV.

CDR3 protein: CASSGRESETQYF. Here the CDR3 DNA reads TGTGCCAGCAGCGGCAGAGAATCAGAGACCCAGTACTTC. The chain carries TRBV7-2 and TRBJ2-5; D is ambiguous. Per the germline V gene, CDR1 is SGHTA and CDR2 is FQGNSA. This CDR3 comprises 13 residues. V was trimmed by 5 bases and J by 4 bases, leaving 11 bases between them.

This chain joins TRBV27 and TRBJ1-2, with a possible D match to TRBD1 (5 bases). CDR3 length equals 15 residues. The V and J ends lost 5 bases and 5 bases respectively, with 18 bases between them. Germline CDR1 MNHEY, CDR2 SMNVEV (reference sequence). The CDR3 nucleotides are TGTGCCAGCAGTCCTAATCCCTCCGGGGGGTATGGCTACACCTTC. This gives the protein CASSPNPSGGYGYTF.

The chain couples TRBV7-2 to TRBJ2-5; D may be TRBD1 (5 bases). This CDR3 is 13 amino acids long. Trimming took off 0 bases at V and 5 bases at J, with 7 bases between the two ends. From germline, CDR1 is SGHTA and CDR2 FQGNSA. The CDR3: CASSLARGETQYF. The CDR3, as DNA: TGTGCCAGCAGCTTAGCAAGGGGTGAGACCCAGTACTTC. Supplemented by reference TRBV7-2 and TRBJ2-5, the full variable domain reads GAGVSQSPSNKVTEKGKDVELRCDPISGHTALYWYRQSLGQGLEFLIYFQGNSAPDKSGLPSDRFSAERTGGSVSTLTIQRTQQEDSAVYLCASSLARGETQYFGPGTRLLVL.

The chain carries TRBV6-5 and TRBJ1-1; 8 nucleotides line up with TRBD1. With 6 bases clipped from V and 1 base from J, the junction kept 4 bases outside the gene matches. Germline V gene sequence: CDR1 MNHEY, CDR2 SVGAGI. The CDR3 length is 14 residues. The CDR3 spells CASRLGQGNTEAFF. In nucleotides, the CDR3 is TGTGCCAGCAGATTAGGACAGGGGAACACTGAAGCTTTCTTT.

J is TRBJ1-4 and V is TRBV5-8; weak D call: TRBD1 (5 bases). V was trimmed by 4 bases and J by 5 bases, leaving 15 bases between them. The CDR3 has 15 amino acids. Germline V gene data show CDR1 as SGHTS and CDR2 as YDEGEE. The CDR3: CASSQADWGNEKLFF. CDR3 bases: TGTGCCAGCAGCCAAGCAGACTGGGGGAATGAAAAACTGTTTTTT.

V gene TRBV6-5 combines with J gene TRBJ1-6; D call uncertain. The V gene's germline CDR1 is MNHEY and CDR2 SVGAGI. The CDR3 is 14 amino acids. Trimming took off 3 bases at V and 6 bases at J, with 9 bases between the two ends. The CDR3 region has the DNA TGTGCCAGCAGTTATCCAGGTCTTAATTCACCCCTCCACTTT. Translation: CASSYPGLNSPLHF.

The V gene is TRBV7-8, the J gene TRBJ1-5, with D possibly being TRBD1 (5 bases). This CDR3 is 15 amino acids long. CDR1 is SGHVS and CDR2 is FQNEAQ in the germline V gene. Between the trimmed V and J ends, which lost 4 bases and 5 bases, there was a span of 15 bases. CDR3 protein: CASSSGWGGDQPQHF. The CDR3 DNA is TGTGCCAGCAGCTCGGGGTGGGGGGGAGATCAGCCCCAGCATTTT.

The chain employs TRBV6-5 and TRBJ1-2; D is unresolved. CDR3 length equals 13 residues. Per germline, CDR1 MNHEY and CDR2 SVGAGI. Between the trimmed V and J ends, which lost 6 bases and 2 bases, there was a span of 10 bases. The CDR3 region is CASSSNANYGYTF. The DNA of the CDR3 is TGTGCCAGCAGCTCCAACGCCAACTATGGCTACACCTTC.

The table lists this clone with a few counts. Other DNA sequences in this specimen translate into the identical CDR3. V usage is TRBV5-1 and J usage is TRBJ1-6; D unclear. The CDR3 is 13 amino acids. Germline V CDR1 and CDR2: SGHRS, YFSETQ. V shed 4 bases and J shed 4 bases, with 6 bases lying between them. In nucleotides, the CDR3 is TGCGCCAGCAGCCCGGATTATAATTCACCCCTCCACTTT. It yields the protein CASSPDYNSPLHF.

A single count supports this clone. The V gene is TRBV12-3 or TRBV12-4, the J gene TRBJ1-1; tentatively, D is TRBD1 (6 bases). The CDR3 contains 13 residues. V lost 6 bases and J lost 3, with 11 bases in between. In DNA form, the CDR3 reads TGTGCCAGCAGAACGACAGGCTACACTGAAGCTTTCTTT. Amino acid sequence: CASRTTGYTEAFF.

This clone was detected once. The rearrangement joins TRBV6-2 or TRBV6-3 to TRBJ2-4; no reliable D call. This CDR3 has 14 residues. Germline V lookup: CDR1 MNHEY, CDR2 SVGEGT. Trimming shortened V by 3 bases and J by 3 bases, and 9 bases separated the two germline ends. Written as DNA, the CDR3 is TGTGCCAGCAGTTATACCAACGTCAAAAACATTCAGTACTTC. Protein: CASSYTNVKNIQYF.